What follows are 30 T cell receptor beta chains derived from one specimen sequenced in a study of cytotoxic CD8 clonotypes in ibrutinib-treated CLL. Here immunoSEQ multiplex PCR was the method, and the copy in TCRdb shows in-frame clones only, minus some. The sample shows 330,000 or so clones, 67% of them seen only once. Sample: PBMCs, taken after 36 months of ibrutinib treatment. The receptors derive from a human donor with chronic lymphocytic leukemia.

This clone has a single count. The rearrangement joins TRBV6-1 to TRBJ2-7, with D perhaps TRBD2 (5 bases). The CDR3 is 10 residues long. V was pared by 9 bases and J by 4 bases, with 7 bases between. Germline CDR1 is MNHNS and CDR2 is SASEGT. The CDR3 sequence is CAREAYEQYF. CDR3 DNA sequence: TGTGCCAGGGAGGCGTACGAGCAGTACTTC.

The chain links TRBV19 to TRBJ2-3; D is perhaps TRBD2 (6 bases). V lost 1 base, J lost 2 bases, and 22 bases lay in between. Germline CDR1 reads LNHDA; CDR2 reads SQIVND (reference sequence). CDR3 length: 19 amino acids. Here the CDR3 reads CASSIARSGTRKNTDTQYF. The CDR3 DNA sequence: TGTGCCAGTAGTATAGCTCGTTCCGGGACTCGCAAAAACACAGATACGCAGTATTTT.

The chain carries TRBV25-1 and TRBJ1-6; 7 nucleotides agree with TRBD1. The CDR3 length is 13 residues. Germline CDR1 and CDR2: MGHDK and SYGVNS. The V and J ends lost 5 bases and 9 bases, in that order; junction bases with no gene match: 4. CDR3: CASSPTGVSPLHF. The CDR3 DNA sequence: TGTGCCAGCAGTCCTACAGGGGTTTCACCCCTCCACTTT.

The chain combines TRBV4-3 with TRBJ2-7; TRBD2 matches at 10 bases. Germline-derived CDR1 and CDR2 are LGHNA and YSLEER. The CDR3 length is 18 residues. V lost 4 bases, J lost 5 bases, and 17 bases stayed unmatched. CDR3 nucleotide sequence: TGCGCCAGCAGCCTCATACTCGGGGCGCTAGCGGGAGTTCACGAGCAGTACTTC. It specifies CASSLILGALAGVHEQYF.

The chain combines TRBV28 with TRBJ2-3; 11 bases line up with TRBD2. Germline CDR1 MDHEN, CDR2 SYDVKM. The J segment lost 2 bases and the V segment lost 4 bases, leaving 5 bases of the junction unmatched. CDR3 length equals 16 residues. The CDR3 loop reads CASSSPGLAVTDTQYF. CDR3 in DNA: TGTGCCAGCAGTTCCCCGGGACTAGCGGTCACAGATACGCAGTATTTT.

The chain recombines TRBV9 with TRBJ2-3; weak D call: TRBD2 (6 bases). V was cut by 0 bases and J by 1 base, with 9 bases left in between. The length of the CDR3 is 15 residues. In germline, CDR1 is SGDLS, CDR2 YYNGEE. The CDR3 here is CASSVVGEGTDTQYF. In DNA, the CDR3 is TGTGCCAGCAGCGTAGTTGGGGAGGGCACAGATACGCAGTATTTT. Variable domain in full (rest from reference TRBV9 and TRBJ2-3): DSGVTQTPKHLITATGQRVTLRCSPRSGDLSVYWYQQSLDQGLQFLIQYYNGEERAKGNILERFSAQQFPDLHSELNLSSLELGDSALYFCASSVVGEGTDTQYFGPGTRLTVL.

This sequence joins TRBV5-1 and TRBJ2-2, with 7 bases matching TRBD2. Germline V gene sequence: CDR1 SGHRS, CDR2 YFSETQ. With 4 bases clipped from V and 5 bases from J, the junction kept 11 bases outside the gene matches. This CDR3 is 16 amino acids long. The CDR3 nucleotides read TGCGCCAGCAGCATAAGGAGGGACTACGGTACCGGGGAGCTGTTTTTT. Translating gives CASSIRRDYGTGELFF.

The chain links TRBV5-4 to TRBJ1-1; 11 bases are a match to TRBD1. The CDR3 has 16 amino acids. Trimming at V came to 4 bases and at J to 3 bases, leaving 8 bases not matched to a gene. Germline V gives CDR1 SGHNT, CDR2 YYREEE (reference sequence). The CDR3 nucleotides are TGTGCCAGCAGCAAGGGACAGGGGGTTTTTTACACTGAAGCTTTCTTT. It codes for CASSKGQGVFYTEAFF.

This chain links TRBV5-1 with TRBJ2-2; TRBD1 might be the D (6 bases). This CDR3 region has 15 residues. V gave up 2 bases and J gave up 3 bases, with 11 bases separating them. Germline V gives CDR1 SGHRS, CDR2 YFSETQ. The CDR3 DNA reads TGCGCCAGCAGCTTTACAGGGCCGGACACCGGGGAGCTGTTTTTT. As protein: CASSFTGPDTGELFF.

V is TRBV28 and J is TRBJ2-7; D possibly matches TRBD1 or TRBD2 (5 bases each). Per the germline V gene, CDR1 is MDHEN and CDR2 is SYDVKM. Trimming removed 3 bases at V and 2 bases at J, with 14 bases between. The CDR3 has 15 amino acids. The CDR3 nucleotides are TGTGCCAGCAGTTTGACCGGGACGGCGACCTACGAGCAGTACTTC. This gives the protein CASSLTGTATYEQYF.

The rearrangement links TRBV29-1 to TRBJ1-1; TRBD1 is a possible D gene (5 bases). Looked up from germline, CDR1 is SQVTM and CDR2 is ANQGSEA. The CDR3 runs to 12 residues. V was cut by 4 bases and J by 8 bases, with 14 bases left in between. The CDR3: CSVGDRVGEAFF. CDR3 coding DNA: TGCAGCGTTGGGGACCGAGTGGGAGAAGCTTTCTTT.

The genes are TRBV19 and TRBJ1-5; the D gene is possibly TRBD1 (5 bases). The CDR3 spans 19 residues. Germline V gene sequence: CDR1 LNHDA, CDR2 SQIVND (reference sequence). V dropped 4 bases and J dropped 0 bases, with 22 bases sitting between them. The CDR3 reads CASSSEGVSKFYSNQPQHF. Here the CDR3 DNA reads TGTGCCAGTAGTAGTGAAGGGGTTTCAAAATTCTATAGCAATCAGCCCCAGCATTTT.

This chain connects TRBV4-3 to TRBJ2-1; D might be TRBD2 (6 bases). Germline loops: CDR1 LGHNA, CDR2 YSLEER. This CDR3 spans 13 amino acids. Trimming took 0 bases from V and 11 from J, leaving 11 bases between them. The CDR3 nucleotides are TGCGCCAGCAGCCAAGACCGGACTATCCAGCAGTTCTTC. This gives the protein CASSQDRTIQQFF.

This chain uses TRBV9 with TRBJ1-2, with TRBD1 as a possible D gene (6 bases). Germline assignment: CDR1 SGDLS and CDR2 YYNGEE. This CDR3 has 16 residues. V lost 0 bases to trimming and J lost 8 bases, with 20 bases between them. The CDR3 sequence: CASSVAGMSGGGGYTF. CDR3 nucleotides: TGTGCCAGCAGCGTAGCAGGGATGAGTGGGGGCGGAGGCTACACCTTC.

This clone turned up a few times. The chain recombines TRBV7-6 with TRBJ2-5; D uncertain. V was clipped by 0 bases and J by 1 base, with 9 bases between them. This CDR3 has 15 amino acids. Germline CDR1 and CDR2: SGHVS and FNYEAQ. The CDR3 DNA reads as TGTGCCAGCAGCTTAGCGCGGTTAGTCCAAGAGACCCAGTACTTC. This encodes CASSLARLVQETQYF.

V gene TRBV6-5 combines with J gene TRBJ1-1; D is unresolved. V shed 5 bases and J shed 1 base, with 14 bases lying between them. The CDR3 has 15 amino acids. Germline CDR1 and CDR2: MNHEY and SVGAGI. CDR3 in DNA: TGTGCCAGCAGTCCACACCAAGCCACGAACACTGAAGCTTTCTTT. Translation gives CASSPHQATNTEAFF.

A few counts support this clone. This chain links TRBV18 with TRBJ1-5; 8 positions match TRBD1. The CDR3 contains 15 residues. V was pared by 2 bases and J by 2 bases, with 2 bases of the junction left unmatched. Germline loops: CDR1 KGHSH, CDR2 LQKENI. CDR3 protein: CASSPGTGGNQPQHF. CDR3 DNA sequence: TGTGCCAGCTCACCAGGGACAGGTGGCAATCAGCCCCAGCATTTT.

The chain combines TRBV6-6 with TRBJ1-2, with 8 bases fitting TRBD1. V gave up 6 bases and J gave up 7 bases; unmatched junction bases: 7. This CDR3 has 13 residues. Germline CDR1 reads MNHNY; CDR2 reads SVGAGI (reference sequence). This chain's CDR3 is CASSEDRASGYTF. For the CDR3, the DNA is TGTGCCAGCAGCGAGGACAGGGCGAGTGGCTACACCTTC.

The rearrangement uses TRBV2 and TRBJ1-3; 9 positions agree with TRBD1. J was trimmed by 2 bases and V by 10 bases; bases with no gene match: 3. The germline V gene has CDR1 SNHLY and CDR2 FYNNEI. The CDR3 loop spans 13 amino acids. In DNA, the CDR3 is TGTGCCAAACAGGGGGCCGCTGGAAACACCATATATTTT. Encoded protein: CAKQGAAGNTIYF. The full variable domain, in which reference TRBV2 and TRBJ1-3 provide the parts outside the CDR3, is EPEVTQTPSHQVTQMGQEVILRCVPISNHLYFYWYRQILGQKVEFLVSFYNNEISEKSEIFDDQFSVERPDGSNFTLKIRSTKLEDSAMYFCAKQGAAGNTIYFGEGSWLTVV.

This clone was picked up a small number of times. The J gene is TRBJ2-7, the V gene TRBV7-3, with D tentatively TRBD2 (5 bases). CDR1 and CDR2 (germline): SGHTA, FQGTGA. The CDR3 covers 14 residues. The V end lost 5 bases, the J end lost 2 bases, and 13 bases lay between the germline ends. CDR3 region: CASSRDYGPYEQYF. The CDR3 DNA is TGTGCCAGCAGCCGTGACTACGGTCCCTACGAGCAGTACTTC.

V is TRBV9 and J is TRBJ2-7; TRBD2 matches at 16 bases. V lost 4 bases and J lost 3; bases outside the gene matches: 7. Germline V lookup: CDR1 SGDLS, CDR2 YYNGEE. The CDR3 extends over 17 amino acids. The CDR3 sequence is CASSPGLAGGPGYEQYF. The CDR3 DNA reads TGTGCCAGCAGCCCGGGACTAGCGGGAGGGCCGGGCTACGAGCAGTACTTC.

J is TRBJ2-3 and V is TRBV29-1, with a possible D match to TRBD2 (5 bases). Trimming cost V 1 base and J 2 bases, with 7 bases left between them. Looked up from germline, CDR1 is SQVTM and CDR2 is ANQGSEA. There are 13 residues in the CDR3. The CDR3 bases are TGCAGCGTTGAAGTTGACTACACAGATACGCAGTATTTT. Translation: CSVEVDYTDTQYF.

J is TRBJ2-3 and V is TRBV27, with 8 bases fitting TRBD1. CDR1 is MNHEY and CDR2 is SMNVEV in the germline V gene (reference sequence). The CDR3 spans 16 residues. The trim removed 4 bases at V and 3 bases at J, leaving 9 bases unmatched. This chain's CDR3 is CASSSPWTGRTDTQYF. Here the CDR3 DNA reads TGTGCCAGCAGTTCGCCCTGGACAGGGCGGACAGATACGCAGTATTTT.

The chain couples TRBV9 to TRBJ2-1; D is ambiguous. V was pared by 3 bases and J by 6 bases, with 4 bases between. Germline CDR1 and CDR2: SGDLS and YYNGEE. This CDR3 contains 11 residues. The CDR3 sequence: CASSDSNEQFF. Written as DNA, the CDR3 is TGTGCCAGCAGCGATAGCAATGAGCAGTTCTTC.

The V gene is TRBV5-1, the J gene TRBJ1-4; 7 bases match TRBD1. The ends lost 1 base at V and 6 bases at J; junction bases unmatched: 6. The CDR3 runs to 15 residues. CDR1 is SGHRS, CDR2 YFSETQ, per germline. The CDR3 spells CASSLLTGQDEKLFF. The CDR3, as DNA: TGCGCCAGCAGCTTGTTGACAGGGCAGGATGAAAAACTGTTTTTT.

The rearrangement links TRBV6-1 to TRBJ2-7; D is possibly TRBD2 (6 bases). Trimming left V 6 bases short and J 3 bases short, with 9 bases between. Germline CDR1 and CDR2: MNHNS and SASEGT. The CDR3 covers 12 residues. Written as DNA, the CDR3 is TGTGCCAGCAGCCGGGGGAACTACGAGCAGTACTTC. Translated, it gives CASSRGNYEQYF.

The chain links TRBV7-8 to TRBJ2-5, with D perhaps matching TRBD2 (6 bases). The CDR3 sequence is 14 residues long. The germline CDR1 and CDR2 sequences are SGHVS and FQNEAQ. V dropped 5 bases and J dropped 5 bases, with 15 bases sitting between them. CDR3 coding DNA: TGTGCCAGCAGCCTTGGGACTTTCGCCGAGACCCAGTACTTC. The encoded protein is CASSLGTFAETQYF.

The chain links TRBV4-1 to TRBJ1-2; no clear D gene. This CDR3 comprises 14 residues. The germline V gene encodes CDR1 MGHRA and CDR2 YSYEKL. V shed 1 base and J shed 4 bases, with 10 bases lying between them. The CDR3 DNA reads TGCGCCAGCAGCCAAGTTTCATTGGGCTATGGCTACACCTTC. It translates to CASSQVSLGYGYTF.

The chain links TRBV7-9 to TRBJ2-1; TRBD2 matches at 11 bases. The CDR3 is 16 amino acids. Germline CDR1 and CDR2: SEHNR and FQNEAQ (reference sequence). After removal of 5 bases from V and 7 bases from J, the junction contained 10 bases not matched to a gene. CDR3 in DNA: TGTGCCAGCAGCGCCCTAACGGGACTAGCGGTTAATGAGCAGTTCTTC. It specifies CASSALTGLAVNEQFF.

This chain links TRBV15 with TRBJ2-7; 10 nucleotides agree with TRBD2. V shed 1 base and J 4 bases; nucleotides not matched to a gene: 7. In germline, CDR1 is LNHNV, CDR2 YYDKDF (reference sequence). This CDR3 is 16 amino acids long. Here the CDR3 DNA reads TGTGCCACCAGCAGAGGCCGGCTAGCGGGAGAGTACGAGCAGTACTTC. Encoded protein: CATSRGRLAGEYEQYF. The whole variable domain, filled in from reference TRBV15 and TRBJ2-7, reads DAMVIQNPRYQVTQFGKPVTLSCSQTLNHNVMYWYQQKSSQAPKLLFHYYDKDFNNEADTPDNFQSRRPNTSFCFLDIRSPGLGDTAMYLCATSRGRLAGEYEQYFGPGTRLTVT.